The source of this TCR beta chain is a study of follicular helper T cells after annual influenza vaccination. The time point was: 2014-2015 season, pre-vaccination. Cells are cTfh (non-naive CD4+CXCR5+PD-1+), split by ICOS and CD38 into double-positive or double-negative. Germline trimming cut 3 bases from V and 5 bases from J; bases unmatched to any gene: 5. This CDR3 spans 16 amino acids. The germline V gene has CDR1 LNHDA and CDR2 SQIVND (reference sequence). Libraries were prepared by immunoSEQ multiplex PCR; TCRdb keeps only in-frame clonotypes and omits some of them. In the table there are fewer than 9,000 clones, roughly 80% of which are singletons. Regarding the study as a whole: Each annual vaccination recalled recurring oligoclonal ICOS+CD38+ cTfh clonotypes.

Points on this clone: Antigen unknown.

This TCR was sampled from an adult who received the influenza vaccine. The sample here was CXCR5+ CD38- circulating T follicular helper cells from blood, taken on the day of influenza vaccination. The subset denotes: circulating Tfh, non-naive CD4+CXCR5+PD-1+ (ICOS+CD38+ or ICOS-CD38-). The chain has TRBV19 and TRBJ2-5; 14 positions match TRBD2. The CDR3 nucleotides are TGTGCCAGTAGTATCGGACTAGCGGGGGGACGGGAGACCCAGTACTTC. Its translation: CASSIGLAGGRETQYF.